The 25 T cell receptor beta chains in this list originate from one sample, sequenced in a study of blood T cell repertoires in COVID-19. Only in-frame clones appear in the TCRdb table, and some are missing; sequencing was by immunoSEQ multiplex PCR. The sample contains 250,000 to 350,000 clones, roughly nine tenths of which appear only once. Sequencing used peripheral blood. Receptor source: a woman between 40 and 50 years old who had recovered from COVID-19.

The rearrangement joins TRBV2 to TRBJ1-4; 9 bases are shared with TRBD1. V lost 6 bases and J lost 7; bases outside the gene matches: 6. From germline, CDR1 is SNHLY and CDR2 FYNNEI. The CDR3 loop spans 14 amino acids. CDR3 sequence (DNA): TGTGCCAGCAGGGGACAGGGTACATCTGAAAAACTGTTTTTT. Amino acids: CASRGQGTSEKLFF.

This chain uses TRBV24-1 with TRBJ2-3; unclear D gene. This CDR3 is 15 amino acids long. Germline CDR1 KGHDR, CDR2 SFDVKD. V lost 2 bases and J lost 0, with 8 bases in between. Written as DNA, the CDR3 is TGTGCCACCAGTGATTGGCCCCAGAGCACAGATACGCAGTATTTT. Its protein product is CATSDWPQSTDTQYF.

V gene TRBV19 combines with J gene TRBJ2-2; tentative D call: TRBD2 (6 bases). Trimming left V 5 bases short and J 6 bases short, with 19 bases between. Germline assignment: CDR1 LNHDA and CDR2 SQIVND (reference sequence). This CDR3 has 16 amino acids. The CDR3 sequence: CASSLGPSVLAGELFF. The CDR3 DNA sequence: TGTGCCAGTAGTCTGGGGCCTAGCGTACTCGCCGGGGAGCTGTTTTTT.

The V gene is TRBV27, the J gene TRBJ1-3, with a possible D match to TRBD1 (5 bases). The germline CDR1 and CDR2 sequences are MNHEY and SMNVEV (reference sequence). This CDR3 has 15 residues. Trimming took off 5 bases at V and 1 base at J, with 12 bases between the two ends. This CDR3 reads CASSGGVSSGNTIYF. The CDR3 bases are TGTGCCAGCAGTGGAGGGGTTTCGTCTGGAAACACCATATATTTT.

This chain connects TRBV9 to TRBJ2-2; D might be TRBD2 (5 bases). V gave up 0 bases and J gave up 0 bases, with 12 bases separating them. The CDR3 is made up of 17 amino acids. Germline CDR1 SGDLS, CDR2 YYNGEE. The CDR3 nucleotides are TGTGCCAGCAGCGTAGCTCGCCATAGCGCGAACACCGGGGAGCTGTTTTTT. This gives the protein CASSVARHSANTGELFF.

This chain uses TRBV9 with TRBJ2-7; no clear D. V lost 0 bases, J lost 0 bases, and 7 bases lay in between. This CDR3 spans 14 amino acids. Germline CDR1 SGDLS, CDR2 YYNGEE. In DNA form, the CDR3 reads TGTGCCAGCAGCGTAGACCCGGGCTCCTACGAGCAGTACTTC. It specifies CASSVDPGSYEQYF.

The gene calls are TRBV15 and TRBJ1-3; 8 bases match TRBD1. This CDR3 is built from 16 residues. Germline V gene sequence: CDR1 LNHNV, CDR2 YYDKDF (reference sequence). V shed 3 bases and J 3 bases; nucleotides not matched to a gene: 7. The CDR3 spells CATSRGDRSNGNTIYF. Here the CDR3 DNA reads TGTGCCACCAGCAGGGGGGACAGGTCGAATGGAAACACCATATATTTT.

This chain joins TRBV5-5 and TRBJ1-2, with 7 bases matching TRBD1. Germline V CDR1 and CDR2: SGHKS, YYEKEE (reference sequence). This CDR3 spans 16 amino acids. V lost 4 bases and J lost 1; bases outside the gene matches: 10. The CDR3 protein is CASSGTGTDFNYGYTF. CDR3 bases: TGTGCCAGCAGCGGAACCGGGACAGACTTTAACTATGGCTACACCTTC.

This chain uses TRBV2 with TRBJ2-4, with 14 bases matching TRBD2. V shed 9 bases and J 10 bases; nucleotides not matched to a gene: 2. Germline lookup yields CDR1 SNHLY and CDR2 FYNNEI. The length of the CDR3 is 12 residues. Here the CDR3 reads CASGTSGGIQYF. As DNA, the CDR3 is TGTGCCAGTGGGACTAGCGGGGGTATTCAGTACTTC.

The chain carries TRBV7-9 and TRBJ2-5; 9 bases agree with TRBD1. From germline, CDR1 is SEHNR and CDR2 FQNEAQ (reference sequence). The CDR3 has 14 residues. The V and J ends lost 1 base and 4 bases, in that order; junction bases with no gene match: 1. In DNA form, the CDR3 reads TGTGCCAGCAGCTTAGTGACAGGGGGAGAGACCCAGTACTTC. This translates into CASSLVTGGETQYF.

The rearrangement links TRBV29-1 to TRBJ2-1, with TRBD2 matching over 14 bases. After removal of 5 bases from V and 12 bases from J, the junction contained 9 bases not matched to a gene. The CDR3 covers 14 residues. Looked up from germline, CDR1 is SQVTM and CDR2 is ANQGSEA. CDR3 nucleotide sequence: TGCAGCGTTTCCGGACTAGCGGGGGGAGGGGTGCAGTTCTTC. This codes for CSVSGLAGGGVQFF.

The chain couples TRBV30 to TRBJ2-6; a weak D match, TRBD2 (6 bases). The CDR3 runs 16 residues. Trimming removed 0 bases from V and 4 bases from J, with 13 bases in between. Looked up from germline, CDR1 is GTSNPN and CDR2 is SVGIG (reference sequence). The DNA for the CDR3 is TGTGCCTGGAGTGTACGGTGGGGGAGGGGGGCCAACGTCCTGACTTTC. It translates to CAWSVRWGRGANVLTF.

In its sample, this clone was seen a few times. The chain is built from TRBV4-1 and TRBJ2-7, with 7 bases aligning to TRBD2. The CDR3 spans 14 residues. The V and J ends lost 2 bases and 5 bases, in that order; junction bases with no gene match: 6. Germline CDR1 MGHRA, CDR2 YSYEKL. The CDR3 reads CASSQRQGGNEQYF. In DNA form, the CDR3 reads TGCGCCAGCAGCCAACGGCAGGGAGGGAACGAGCAGTACTTC.

This sequence joins TRBV28 and TRBJ2-7; D remains ambiguous. The CDR3 runs to 14 residues. V was clipped by 8 bases and J by 2 bases, with 16 bases between them. Per germline, CDR1 MDHEN and CDR2 SYDVKM. This CDR3 reads CASGLESATYEQYF. The CDR3 DNA sequence: TGTGCCAGCGGCTTGGAGTCAGCCACCTACGAGCAGTACTTC.

V and J are TRBV5-1 and TRBJ1-5; possibly TRBD1 for D (5 bases). This CDR3 is 15 amino acids long. The V and J ends lost 0 bases and 4 bases respectively, with 11 bases between them. Looked up from germline, CDR1 is SGHRS and CDR2 is YFSETQ. CDR3 protein: CASSLGGAQNQPQHF. In DNA form, the CDR3 reads TGCGCCAGCAGCTTGGGCGGGGCCCAAAATCAGCCCCAGCATTTT.

The chain joins TRBV5-1 to TRBJ2-7, with 10 nucleotides matching TRBD1. The CDR3 extends over 14 amino acids. From germline, CDR1 is SGHRS and CDR2 YFSETQ. V shed 5 bases and J 4 bases; nucleotides not matched to a gene: 6. Here the CDR3 DNA reads TGCGCCAGCAGACGGGACAGGGGTCCTTACGAGCAGTACTTC. Residues: CASRRDRGPYEQYF.

The rearrangement joins TRBV7-9 to TRBJ2-1; 9 bases map to TRBD2. Trimming removed 1 base from V and 6 bases from J; junction bases left unmatched: 7. Per germline, CDR1 SEHNR and CDR2 FQNEAQ (reference sequence). This CDR3 has 16 residues. DNA for the CDR3: TGTGCCAGCAGCTTAGAGGCGGGAGGGTTCCTCAATGAGCAGTTCTTC. Translating gives CASSLEAGGFLNEQFF.

The chain has TRBV3-1 (or the pseudogene TRBV3-2) and TRBJ1-6; a weak D match, TRBD1 (5 bases). V was shortened by 1 base and J by 5 bases, with 12 bases between the two germline ends. The CDR3 loop spans 16 amino acids. Per germline, CDR1 LGHDT and CDR2 YNNKEL (reference sequence). The CDR3 loop is CASSQGTPRNNSPLHF. The CDR3 nucleotides read TGTGCCAGCAGCCAAGGGACACCGCGGAATAATTCACCCCTCCACTTT.

The V gene is TRBV3-1 (or the pseudogene TRBV3-2), the J gene TRBJ1-1; TRBD1 matches 7 bases. CDR3 length equals 12 residues. Germline-derived CDR1 and CDR2 are LGHDT and YNNKEL (reference sequence). V gave up 6 bases and J gave up 7 bases; unmatched junction bases: 5. CDR3: CASSQGVGEAFF. The CDR3 DNA is TGTGCCAGCAGTCAGGGGGTAGGTGAAGCTTTCTTT.

The chain is built from TRBV5-6 and TRBJ1-6, with D maybe TRBD1 (6 bases). The V gene's germline CDR1 is SGHDT and CDR2 YYEEEE. CDR3 length: 16 amino acids. V dropped 4 bases and J dropped 5 bases, with 16 bases sitting between them. This CDR3 reads CASSPEEDRNNSPLHF. The CDR3 DNA reads TGTGCCAGCAGCCCCGAAGAGGACAGAAATAATTCACCCCTCCACTTT.

The rearrangement joins TRBV6-1 to TRBJ1-1; tentatively, D is TRBD1 (5 bases). The CDR3 extends over 14 amino acids. CDR1 is MNHNS, CDR2 SASEGT, per germline. Trimming stripped 1 base from V and 7 bases from J, with 13 bases between. Here the CDR3 DNA reads TGTGCCAGCAGTGAAGGGACAAGGGTTAGTGAAGCTTTCTTT. As protein: CASSEGTRVSEAFF.

The table lists this clone with a few counts. The V and J genes are TRBV7-2 and TRBJ2-5, with D unresolved. The CDR3 has 13 residues. CDR1 is SGHTA and CDR2 is FQGNSA in the germline V gene. Trimming shortened V by 2 bases and J by 0 bases, and 4 bases separated the two germline ends. The CDR3 DNA reads as TGTGCCAGCAGCTTACATCACCAAGAGACCCAGTACTTC. Its translation is CASSLHHQETQYF.

The CDR3 bases are TGCGCCAGCTACCCGGGACTAGCGACTAATGAGCAGTTCTTC. Protein: CASYPGLATNEQFF. This chain connects TRBV10-2 to TRBJ2-1; 10 bases agree with TRBD2. Trimming cost V 8 bases and J 7 bases; bases outside gene matches: 8. Germline-derived CDR1 and CDR2 are WSHSY and SAAADI. This CDR3 has 14 residues.

V is TRBV30 and J is TRBJ2-2; D may be TRBD1 (6 bases). Germline values: CDR1 GTSNPN, CDR2 SVGIG (reference sequence). The CDR3 has 14 amino acids. With 7 bases removed from V and 3 bases from J, the gap between germline ends came to 15 bases. As DNA, the CDR3 is TGTGCCTCATACAGGGTAGGGGACACCGGGGAGCTGTTTTTT. Its protein is CASYRVGDTGELFF. The full variable domain, with the rest looked up from reference TRBV30 and TRBJ2-2, is SQTIHQWPATLVQPVGSPLSLECTVEGTSNPNLYWYRQAAGRGLQLLFYSVGIGQISSEVPQNLSASRPQDRQFILSSKKLLLSDSGFYLCASYRVGDTGELFFGEGSRLTVL.

The chain links TRBV7-9 to TRBJ2-3; tentatively, D is TRBD2 (5 bases). Deletions cut 0 bases from V and 5 bases from J, with 9 bases between. Germline assignment: CDR1 SEHNR and CDR2 FQNEAQ (reference sequence). The CDR3 has 14 amino acids. The CDR3 loop is CASSLAQGGDTQYF. As DNA, the CDR3 is TGTGCCAGCAGCTTAGCGCAAGGAGGAGATACGCAGTATTTT.